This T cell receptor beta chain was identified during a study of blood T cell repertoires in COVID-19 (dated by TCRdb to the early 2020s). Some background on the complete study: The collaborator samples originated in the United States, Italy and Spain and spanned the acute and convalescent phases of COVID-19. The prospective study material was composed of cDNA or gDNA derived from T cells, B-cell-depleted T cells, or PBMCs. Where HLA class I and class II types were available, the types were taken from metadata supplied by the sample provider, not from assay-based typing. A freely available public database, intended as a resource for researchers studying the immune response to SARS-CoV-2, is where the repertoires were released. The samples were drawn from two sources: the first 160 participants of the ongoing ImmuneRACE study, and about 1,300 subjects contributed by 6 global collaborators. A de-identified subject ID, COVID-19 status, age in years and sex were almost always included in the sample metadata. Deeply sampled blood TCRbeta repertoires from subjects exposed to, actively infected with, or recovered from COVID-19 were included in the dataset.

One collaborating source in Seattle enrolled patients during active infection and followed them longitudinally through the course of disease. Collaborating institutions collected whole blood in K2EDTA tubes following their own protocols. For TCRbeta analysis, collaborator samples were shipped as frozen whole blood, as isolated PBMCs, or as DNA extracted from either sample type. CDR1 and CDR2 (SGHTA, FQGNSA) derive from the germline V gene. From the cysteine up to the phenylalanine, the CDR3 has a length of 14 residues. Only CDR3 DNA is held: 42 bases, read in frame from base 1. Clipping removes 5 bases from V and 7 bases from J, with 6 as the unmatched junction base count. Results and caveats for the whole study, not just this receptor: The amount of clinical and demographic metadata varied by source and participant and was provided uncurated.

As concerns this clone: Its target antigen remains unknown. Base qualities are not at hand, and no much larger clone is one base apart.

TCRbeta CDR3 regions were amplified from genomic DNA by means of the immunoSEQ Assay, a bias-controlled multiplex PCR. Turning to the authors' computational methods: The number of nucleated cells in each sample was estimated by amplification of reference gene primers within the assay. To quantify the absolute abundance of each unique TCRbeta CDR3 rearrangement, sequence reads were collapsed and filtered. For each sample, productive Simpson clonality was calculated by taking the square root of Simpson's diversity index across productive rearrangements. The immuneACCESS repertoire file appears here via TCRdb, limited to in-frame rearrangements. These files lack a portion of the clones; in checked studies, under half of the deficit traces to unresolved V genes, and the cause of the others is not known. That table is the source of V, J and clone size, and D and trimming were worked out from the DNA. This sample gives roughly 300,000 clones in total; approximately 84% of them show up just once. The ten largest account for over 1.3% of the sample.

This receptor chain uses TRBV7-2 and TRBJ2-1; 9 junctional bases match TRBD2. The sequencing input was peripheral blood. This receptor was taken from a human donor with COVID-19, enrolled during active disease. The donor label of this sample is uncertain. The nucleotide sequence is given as TGTGCCAGCAGCCACAGACTAGCGGTTAATGAGCAGTTCTTC. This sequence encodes CASSHRLAVNEQFF.